This T cell receptor (beta chain) appears in the sequencing data of a study of neoadjuvant nivolumab and ipilimumab in lung cancer. CDR3 length: 11 amino acids. V dropped 2 bases and J dropped 6 bases, with 5 bases sitting between them. Germline V gene lookup returns CDR1 ENHRY and CDR2 SYGVKD. A word on this clone: Its target is unknown.

Study-wide results and limits: TCR receptors were sequenced in few samples. Resected-tumor TCR richness correlated positively with pretherapy blood richness. Only two of four nivolumab-treated tumors gained richness and clonality by surgery.

The repertoire was sequenced with immunoSEQ multiplex PCR; TCRdb's copy has only in-frame clones and lacks some. The table includes some 31,000 clones, approximately 92% detected once. This clonotype was obtained from an adult with non-small cell lung cancer. The chain combines TRBV10-3 with TRBJ2-7, with D perhaps TRBD1 or TRBD2 (5 bases each). The specimen comprised peripheral blood, sampled after neoadjuvant nivolumab, alone or with ipilimumab, at or shortly before surgery. The CDR3 loop reads CAISEGTEQYF. CDR3 bases: TGTGCCATCAGTGAGGGGACCGAGCAGTACTTC.